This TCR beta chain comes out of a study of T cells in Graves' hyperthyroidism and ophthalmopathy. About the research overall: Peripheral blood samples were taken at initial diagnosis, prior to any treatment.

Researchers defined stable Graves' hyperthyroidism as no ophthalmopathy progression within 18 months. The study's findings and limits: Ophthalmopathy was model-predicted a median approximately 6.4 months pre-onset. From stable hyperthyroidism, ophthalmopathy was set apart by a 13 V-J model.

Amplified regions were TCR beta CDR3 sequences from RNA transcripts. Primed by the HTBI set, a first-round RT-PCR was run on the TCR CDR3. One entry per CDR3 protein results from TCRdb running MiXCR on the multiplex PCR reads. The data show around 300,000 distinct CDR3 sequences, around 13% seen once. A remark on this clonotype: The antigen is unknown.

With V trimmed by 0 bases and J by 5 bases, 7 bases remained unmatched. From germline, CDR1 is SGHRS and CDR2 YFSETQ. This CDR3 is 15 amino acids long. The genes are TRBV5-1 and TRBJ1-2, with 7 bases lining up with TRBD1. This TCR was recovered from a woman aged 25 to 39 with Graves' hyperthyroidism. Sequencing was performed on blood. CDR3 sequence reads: CASSLVGTEGYGYTF. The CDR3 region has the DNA TGCGCCAGCAGCTTGGTTGGGACAGAGGGATATGGCTACACCTTC. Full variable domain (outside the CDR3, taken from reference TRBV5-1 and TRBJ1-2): KAGVTQTPRYLIKTRGQQVTLSCSPISGHRSVSWYQQTPGQGLQFLFEYFSETQRNKGNFPGRFSGRQFSNSRSEMNVSTLELGDSALYLCASSLVGTEGYGYTFGSGTRLTVV.